One and the same sample provided the 14 T cell receptor beta chains below, sequenced in a study of CD8 T cells in Susac syndrome. The RNA, roughly 0.5 to 1 ug, was put through reverse transcription using random hexamers. Using its own MiXCR run on the immunoSEQ multiplex PCR reads, TCRdb lists one record per CDR3 protein. The sample lists 160,000 or so distinct CDR3 sequences, roughly 94% occurring once. Sequences were obtained from CD4+ T cells from PBMCs. These receptors all come from a human donor with multiple sclerosis.

The chain has TRBV29-1 and TRBJ2-7; D possibly corresponds to TRBD2 (5 bases). V was shortened by 5 bases and J by 0 bases, with 14 bases between the two germline ends. The length of the CDR3 is 14 residues. CDR1 is SQVTM and CDR2 is ANQGSEA in the germline V gene. The CDR3 DNA sequence: TGCAGCGTTCGAGGGCAGACCTTCTCCTACGAGCAGTACTTC. Protein: CSVRGQTFSYEQYF.

A single count supports this clonotype. This chain joins TRBV4-1 and TRBJ1-2; 7 bases match TRBD1. CDR1 is MGHRA and CDR2 is YSYEKL in the germline V gene. The CDR3 has 15 residues. V shed 0 bases and J 8 bases; nucleotides not matched to a gene: 9. CDR3 nucleotide sequence: TGCGCCAGCAGCCAAGACGATAAGGGGGCAGGAGGCTACACCTTC. This codes for CASSQDDKGAGGYTF.

The gene calls are TRBV14 and TRBJ2-5; TRBD2 is a possible D gene (5 bases). Germline V gene sequence: CDR1 SGHDN, CDR2 FVKESK. The V end was cut by 6 bases, the J end by 3 bases, with 11 bases between. This CDR3 region has 13 residues. DNA for the CDR3: TGTGCCAGCAGTGTGGGGAGCAAAGAGACCCAGTACTTC. This translates into CASSVGSKETQYF. Full variable domain (missing parts from reference TRBV14 and TRBJ2-5): EAGVTQFPSHSVIEKGQTVTLRCDPISGHDNLYWYRRVMGKEIKFLLHFVKESKQDESGMPNNRFLAERTGGTYSTLKVQPAELEDSGVYFCASSVGSKETQYFGPGTRLLVL.

The chain has TRBV19 and TRBJ1-5; TRBD1 aligns across 8 bases. Trimming cost V 5 bases and J 7 bases; bases outside gene matches: 4. CDR3 length: 13 residues. From germline, CDR1 is LNHDA and CDR2 SQIVND (reference sequence). CDR3 amino acids: CASSADREQPQHF. As DNA, the CDR3 is TGTGCCAGTAGTGCGGACAGGGAGCAGCCCCAGCATTTT. The full variable domain, its missing parts supplied by reference TRBV19 and TRBJ1-5, is DGGITQSPKYLFRKEGQNVTLSCEQNLNHDAMYWYRQDPGQGLRLIYYSQIVNDFQKGDIAEGYSVSREKKESFPLTVTSAQKNPTAFYLCASSADREQPQHFGDGTRLSIL.

The CDR3 region is CASSALAGELFF. The CDR3 nucleotides are TGCGCCAGCAGCGCGTTAGCCGGGGAGCTGTTTTTT. The V call is TRBV5-1, the J call TRBJ2-2; unclear D gene. The CDR3 extends over 12 amino acids. Germline CDR1 is SGHRS and CDR2 is YFSETQ. Deletions cut 4 bases from V and 6 bases from J, with 7 bases between.

The V gene is TRBV5-1, the J gene TRBJ1-1, with 8 bases that match TRBD1. The CDR3 runs to 14 residues. Germline lookup yields CDR1 SGHRS and CDR2 YFSETQ. The junction had 7 bases not matched to a gene; V was cut back by 3 bases and J by 6 bases. This CDR3 is CASSSDREGAEAFF. The CDR3 bases are TGCGCCAGCAGCTCGGACAGGGAAGGAGCTGAAGCTTTCTTT.

J is TRBJ2-3 and V is TRBV2, with 8 bases identical to TRBD2. V lost 7 bases, J lost 4 bases, and 10 bases stayed unmatched. CDR3 size: 15 residues. Germline CDR1 and CDR2: SNHLY and FYNNEI. The CDR3 region has the DNA TGTGCCAGCACCCCGGGGGCGGGAGGAGCAGATACGCAGTATTTT. Translated, it gives CASTPGAGGADTQYF.

The chain couples TRBV7-3 to TRBJ2-2, with 8 positions matching TRBD1. CDR1 and CDR2 (germline): SGHTA, FQGTGA. This CDR3 comprises 14 residues. V gave up 3 bases and J gave up 6 bases; unmatched junction bases: 3. The CDR3 loop reads CASSLRTGPGELFF. CDR3 DNA sequence: TGTGCCAGCAGCTTGCGGACAGGGCCCGGGGAGCTGTTTTTT. The full variable domain, completed using reference TRBV7-3 and TRBJ2-2, is GAGVSQTPSNKVTEKGKYVELRCDPISGHTALYWYRQSLGQGPEFLIYFQGTGAADDSGLPNDRFFAVRPEGSVSTLKIQRTERGDSAVYLCASSLRTGPGELFFGEGSRLTVL.

The rearrangement links TRBV3-1 to TRBJ1-2; 7 nucleotides line up with TRBD1. V trimming: 3 bases; J trimming: 4 bases; junction bases outside the gene matches: 5. This CDR3 region has 14 residues. Germline V gene data show CDR1 as LGHDT and CDR2 as YNNKEL (reference sequence). The CDR3 reads CASSHGDRPYGYTF. The CDR3 DNA is TGTGCCAGCAGCCACGGGGACAGACCCTATGGCTACACCTTC.

The rearrangement uses TRBV28 and TRBJ1-5; no reliable D call. The length of the CDR3 is 16 residues. The V end was cut by 6 bases, the J end by 4 bases, with 19 bases between. Germline V gene lookup returns CDR1 MDHEN and CDR2 SYDVKM. DNA for the CDR3: TGTGCCAGCAGCTTCCCAGGAACTTTACTTAATCAGCCCCAGCATTTT. It is translated as CASSFPGTLLNQPQHF.

This chain uses TRBV9 with TRBJ2-2; D is unclear. Trimming cost V 0 bases and J 5 bases, with 11 bases left between them. Germline-derived CDR1 and CDR2 are SGDLS and YYNGEE. The CDR3 spans 15 residues. CDR3 sequence: CASSVGSVRTGELFF. The DNA for the CDR3 is TGTGCCAGCAGCGTAGGATCGGTGAGAACCGGGGAGCTGTTTTTT.

The sample holds a few counts of this clonotype. This chain links TRBV4-2 with TRBJ2-7, with 9 nucleotides matching TRBD2. The V segment lost 5 bases and the J segment 4 bases; nucleotides outside the gene matches: 9. Per the germline V gene, CDR1 is LGHNA and CDR2 is YNFKEQ. The CDR3 covers 15 residues. CDR3 DNA: TGTGCCAGCAGCTGGGGGGCTAGCGGGATGTACGAGCAGTACTTC. It specifies CASSWGASGMYEQYF.

V and J are TRBV5-6 and TRBJ2-2, with a tentative D call TRBD2 (5 bases). Germline V lookup: CDR1 SGHDT, CDR2 YYEEEE. The CDR3 spans 15 residues. V lost 3 bases, J lost 5 bases, and 14 bases lay in between. The CDR3: CASSSDYPRTGELFF. The CDR3 nucleotides read TGTGCCAGCAGCTCAGACTATCCAAGGACCGGGGAGCTGTTTTTT.

The rearrangement uses TRBV20-1 and TRBJ1-4; perhaps TRBD1 as D (5 bases). The ends were cut back, 6 bases at V and 7 bases at J, with 12 bases in the middle. The germline gives CDR1 DFQATT, CDR2 SNEGSKA (reference sequence). The CDR3 covers 12 residues. The DNA for the CDR3 is TGCAGTGCCAAGACGGGACCTGAAAAACTGTTTTTT. It specifies CSAKTGPEKLFF.